These 20 T cell receptor beta chains originate from one sample sequenced in a study of blood T cell repertoires in COVID-19 (dated by TCRdb to 2020 to 2022). Library method: the immunoSEQ multiplex PCR assay. This is the immuneACCESS table as TCRdb keeps it, with only in-frame sequences that have V and J called. A part of the clones is gone; compared with another copy, unresolved V genes explain less than half, and the rest is unexplained. The sample data list about 82,000 clones, and 80% of these were observed just once. Jointly, the top ten make up about 12% of the sample. The sequenced material came from peripheral blood. These receptors were obtained from a woman in her forties with active or convalescent COVID-19.

The genes are TRBV3-1 (or the pseudogene TRBV3-2) and TRBJ1-3; 7 bases are a match to TRBD1. There are 14 residues in the CDR3. Germline V CDR1 and CDR2: LGHDT, YNNKEL (reference sequence). J was trimmed by 3 bases and V by 5 bases; bases with no gene match: 4. The CDR3 spells CASSGGGVGNTIYF. The CDR3, as DNA: TGTGCCAGCAGCGGAGGGGGCGTTGGAAACACCATATATTTT.

In its sample, this clone was seen a few times. The gene calls are TRBV6-2 or TRBV6-3 and TRBJ2-1; TRBD2 aligns across 11 bases. CDR1 and CDR2 (germline): MNHEY, SVGEGT. Germline trimming cut 6 bases from V and 4 bases from J; bases unmatched to any gene: 5. The CDR3 runs to 15 residues. CDR3 bases: TGTGCCAGCAGCCGGGGACTAGCGGAATACAATGAGCAGTTCTTC. Protein: CASSRGLAEYNEQFF.

This clone has just a few counts. The chain combines TRBV5-1 with TRBJ2-1, with 12 bases that match TRBD2. Germline assignment: CDR1 SGHRS and CDR2 YFSETQ. With V trimmed by 2 bases and J by 6 bases, 6 bases remained unmatched. CDR3 size: 16 residues. CDR3: CASSLTSGLAGNEQFF. CDR3 DNA sequence: TGCGCCAGCAGCTTAACCTCGGGACTAGCGGGCAATGAGCAGTTCTTC.

The rearrangement uses TRBV4-1 and TRBJ1-2; weak D call: TRBD1 (5 bases). The length of the CDR3 is 15 residues. In germline, CDR1 is MGHRA, CDR2 YSYEKL. Trimming cost V 2 bases and J 4 bases, with 14 bases left between them. CDR3 in DNA: TGCGCCAGCAGCCAACTCGAGACAGCCACCTATGGCTACACCTTC. Its translation: CASSQLETATYGYTF.

This clone has just a few counts. The chain joins TRBV4-2 to TRBJ2-2; TRBD1 agrees at 7 bases. V shed 1 base, J shed 5 bases, and the junction held 13 bases outside the gene matches. The CDR3 is 18 amino acids. The germline gives CDR1 LGHNA, CDR2 YNFKEQ. The DNA for the CDR3 is TGTGCCAGCAGCCAAGTAGGAAGGGTAGCCAGGGGGACCGGGGAGCTGTTTTTT. Translating gives CASSQVGRVARGTGELFF.

The chain links TRBV28 to TRBJ2-6; 8 nucleotides agree with TRBD1. This CDR3 has 18 amino acids. The J segment lost 2 bases and the V segment lost 8 bases, leaving 14 bases of the junction unmatched. Germline V CDR1 and CDR2: MDHEN, SYDVKM. Here the CDR3 DNA reads TGTGCCAGCGGAACCTCGGGACAGGCTCTCGCTGGGGCCAACGTCCTGACTTTC. Translating it yields CASGTSGQALAGANVLTF.

This sequence joins TRBV28 and TRBJ2-3; D possibly corresponds to TRBD2 (6 bases). V was trimmed by 3 bases and J by 3 bases, leaving 10 bases between them. CDR1 is MDHEN and CDR2 is SYDVKM in the germline V gene. The CDR3 runs to 14 residues. For the CDR3, the DNA is TGTGCCAGCAGTTTCGGGGGAGTTACAGATACGCAGTATTTT. The encoded protein is CASSFGGVTDTQYF.

CDR3 amino acids: CASNSQGVRGNTIYF. CDR3 in DNA: TGTGCCAGCAATTCACAGGGGGTTCGCGGAAACACCATATATTTT. This chain uses TRBV28 with TRBJ1-3; TRBD1 agrees at 8 bases. The CDR3 has 15 residues. V was clipped by 7 bases and J by 4 bases; unmatched bases: 9. Germline lookup yields CDR1 MDHEN and CDR2 SYDVKM. Together with reference TRBV28 and TRBJ1-3, the CDR3 gives the full variable domain: DVKVTQSSRYLVKRTGEKVFLECVQDMDHENMFWYRQDPGLGLRLIYFSYDVKMKEKGDIPEGYSVSREKKERFSLILESASTNQTSMYLCASNSQGVRGNTIYFGEGSWLTVV.

This clone appeared a few times. The sample holds other DNA sequences that translate to the same CDR3. The rearrangement uses TRBV7-8 and TRBJ2-7, with 9 bases that match TRBD1. V was pared by 5 bases and J by 4 bases, with 3 bases of the junction left unmatched. This CDR3 is 13 amino acids long. CDR1 and CDR2 from the germline V gene are SGHVS and FQNEAQ. As DNA, the CDR3 is TGTGCCAGCAGCCCGGACAGGGGATACGAGCAGTACTTC. Protein product: CASSPDRGYEQYF.

V usage is TRBV7-9 and J usage is TRBJ2-7; D is possibly TRBD1 (6 bases). V gave up 5 bases and J gave up 1 base, with 18 bases separating them. Per the germline V gene, CDR1 is SEHNR and CDR2 is FQNEAQ (reference sequence). The CDR3 contains 16 residues. CDR3 DNA sequence: TGTGCCAGCAGCCCTACCACAGGGATAGGGTCCTACGAGCAGTACTTC. Protein sequence: CASSPTTGIGSYEQYF.

The chain couples TRBV4-2 to TRBJ1-2, with a tentative D call TRBD1 (6 bases). Trimming took 4 bases from V and 2 from J, leaving 11 bases between them. This CDR3 is 14 amino acids long. CDR1 and CDR2 (germline): LGHNA, YNFKEQ. The CDR3: CASSPEQGNYGYTF. The DNA of the CDR3 is TGTGCCAGCAGCCCGGAACAGGGCAACTATGGCTACACCTTC.

This clone was picked up a small number of times. The V gene is TRBV6-6, the J gene TRBJ1-2, with 7 positions matching TRBD1. V shed 1 base and J 4 bases; nucleotides not matched to a gene: 6. This CDR3 is built from 15 residues. Germline V CDR1 and CDR2: MNHNY, SVGAGI (reference sequence). Here the CDR3 reads CASSYWGQSVYGYTF. CDR3 nucleotides: TGTGCCAGCAGTTACTGGGGACAGTCTGTCTATGGCTACACCTTC.

The chain carries TRBV12-3 or TRBV12-4 and TRBJ2-3, with a tentative D call TRBD2 (6 bases). The CDR3 consists of 13 residues. Trimming stripped 5 bases from V and 6 bases from J, with 12 bases between. The CDR3 DNA is TGTGCCAGCAGTCCGCCGCGGGGTGATACGCAGTATTTT. This translates into CASSPPRGDTQYF.

The rearrangement joins TRBV11-3 to TRBJ2-1; 13 bases agree with TRBD2. The CDR3 spans 15 residues. Germline V gene sequence: CDR1 SGHNT, CDR2 YENEEA. V dropped 3 bases and J dropped 6; count of bases not matched to a gene: 2. The CDR3 coding sequence is TGTGCCAGCAGCTTGGGGACTAGCGGGGTCAATGAGCAGTTCTTC. Translated, it gives CASSLGTSGVNEQFF.

This chain uses TRBV21-1 with TRBJ1-5; the D segment call TRBD1 is taken from the table without a DNA check. TRBV21-1 is a listed pseudogene. The CDR3 extends over 14 amino acids. The CDR3 DNA is TGTGCCAGCAGCACCGGACAGATGAATCAGCCCCAGCATTTT. As protein: CASSTGQMNQPQHF.

The rearrangement joins TRBV6-4 to TRBJ2-2; TRBD1 agrees at 9 bases. Unmatched junction bases numbered 4, after V lost 3 bases and J lost 5 bases. Per the germline V gene, CDR1 is MRHNA and CDR2 is SNTAGT. CDR3 length: 15 amino acids. The chain's CDR3 is CASSEQGARTGELFF. The CDR3, as DNA: TGTGCCAGCAGTGAACAGGGGGCGCGGACCGGGGAGCTGTTTTTT.

This clone was counted only a few times. The CDR3 bases are TGTGCCAGCACCGATCAGCCCCAGCATTTT. It is translated as CASTDQPQHF. The rearrangement uses TRBV27 and TRBJ1-5; D not certain. V lost 7 bases to trimming and J lost 5 bases, with 3 bases between them. CDR3 length: 10 amino acids. Germline loops: CDR1 MNHEY, CDR2 SMNVEV (reference sequence).

This clone was recorded a few times. CDR3 amino acids: CASNRQDNYGYTF. The CDR3 coding sequence is TGTGCCAGCAACCGACAGGATAACTATGGCTACACCTTC. This chain joins TRBV6-5 and TRBJ1-2; possibly TRBD1 for D (6 bases). V dropped 7 bases and J dropped 1 base, with 10 bases sitting between them. The CDR3 contains 13 residues. From germline, CDR1 is MNHEY and CDR2 SVGAGI.

This clone was counted a single time. The chain employs TRBV11-3 and TRBJ2-2, with D tentatively TRBD2 (5 bases). Trimming took 5 bases from V and 2 from J, leaving 12 bases between them. The CDR3 is made up of 15 amino acids. In germline, CDR1 is SGHNT, CDR2 YENEEA. CDR3 DNA: TGTGCCAGCAGCCGGGGAGCGGATAACACCGGGGAGCTGTTTTTT. Translation: CASSRGADNTGELFF.

This chain uses TRBV4-3 with TRBJ1-4; TRBD1 matches 7 bases. The junction had 9 bases not matched to a gene; V was cut back by 7 bases and J by 7 bases. CDR3 length: 14 amino acids. Germline-derived CDR1 and CDR2 are LGHNA and YSLEER. As DNA, the CDR3 is TGCGCCAGCAAAGACTGGGACAGTCCTGAAAAACTGTTTTTT. Translation gives CASKDWDSPEKLFF.